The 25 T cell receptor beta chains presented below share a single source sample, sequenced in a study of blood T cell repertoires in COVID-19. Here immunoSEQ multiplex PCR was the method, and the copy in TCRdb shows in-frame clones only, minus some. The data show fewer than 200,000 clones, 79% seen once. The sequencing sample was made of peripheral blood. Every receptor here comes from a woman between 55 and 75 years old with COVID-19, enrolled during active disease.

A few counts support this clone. The CDR3 loop is CASSPLAGGNQPQHF. The CDR3 DNA reads TGTGCCAGCAGCCCCTTGGCAGGGGGAAATCAGCCCCAGCATTTT. The chain joins TRBV9 to TRBJ1-5, with 7 bases lining up with TRBD1. The J segment lost 4 bases and the V segment lost 4 bases, leaving 8 bases of the junction unmatched. CDR1 is SGDLS, CDR2 YYNGEE, per germline. There are 15 residues in the CDR3.

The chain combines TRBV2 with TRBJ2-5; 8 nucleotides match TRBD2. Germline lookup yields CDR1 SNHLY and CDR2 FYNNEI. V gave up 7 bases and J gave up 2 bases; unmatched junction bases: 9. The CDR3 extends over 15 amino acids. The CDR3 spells CASKLAEYSQETQYF. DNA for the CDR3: TGTGCCAGCAAACTAGCGGAATACTCACAAGAGACCCAGTACTTC.

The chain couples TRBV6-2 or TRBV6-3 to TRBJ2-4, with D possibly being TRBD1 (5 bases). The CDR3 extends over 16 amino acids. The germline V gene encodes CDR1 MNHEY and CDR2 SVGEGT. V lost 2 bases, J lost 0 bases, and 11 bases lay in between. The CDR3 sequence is CASSYSTGIAKNIQYF. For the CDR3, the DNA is TGTGCCAGCAGTTACAGTACAGGAATAGCCAAAAACATTCAGTACTTC.

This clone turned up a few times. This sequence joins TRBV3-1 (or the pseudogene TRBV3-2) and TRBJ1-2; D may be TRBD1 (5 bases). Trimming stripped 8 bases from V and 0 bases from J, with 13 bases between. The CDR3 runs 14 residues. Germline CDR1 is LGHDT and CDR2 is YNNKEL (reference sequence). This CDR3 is CASRGFGPNYGYTF. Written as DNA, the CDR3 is TGTGCCAGCCGGGGGTTTGGGCCTAACTATGGCTACACCTTC.

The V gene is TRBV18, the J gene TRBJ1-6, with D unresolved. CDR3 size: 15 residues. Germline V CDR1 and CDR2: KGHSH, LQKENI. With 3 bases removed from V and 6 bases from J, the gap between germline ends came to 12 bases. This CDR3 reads CASSPEVGSNSPLHF. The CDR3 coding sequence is TGTGCCAGCTCACCTGAAGTAGGGAGTAATTCACCCCTCCACTTT.

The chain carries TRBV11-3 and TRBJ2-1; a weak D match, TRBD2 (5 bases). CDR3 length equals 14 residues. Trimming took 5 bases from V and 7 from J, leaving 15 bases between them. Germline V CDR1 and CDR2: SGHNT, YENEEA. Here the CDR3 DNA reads TGTGCCAGCAGCCCAATCGCGGGCGCAAATGAGCAGTTCTTC. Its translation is CASSPIAGANEQFF.

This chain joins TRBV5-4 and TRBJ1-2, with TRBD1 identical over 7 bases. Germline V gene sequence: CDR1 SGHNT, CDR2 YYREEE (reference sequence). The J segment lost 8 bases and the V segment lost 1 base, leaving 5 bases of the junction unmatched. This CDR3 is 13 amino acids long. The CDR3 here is CASSLNRGYGYTF. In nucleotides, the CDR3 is TGTGCCAGCAGCTTGAACAGGGGTTACGGCTACACCTTC.

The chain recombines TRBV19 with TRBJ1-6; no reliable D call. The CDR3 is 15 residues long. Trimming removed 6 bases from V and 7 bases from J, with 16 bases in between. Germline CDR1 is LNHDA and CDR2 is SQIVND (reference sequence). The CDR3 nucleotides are TGTGCCAGTAGCACAACTGACACCTCCAATTCACCCCTCCACTTT. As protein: CASSTTDTSNSPLHF.

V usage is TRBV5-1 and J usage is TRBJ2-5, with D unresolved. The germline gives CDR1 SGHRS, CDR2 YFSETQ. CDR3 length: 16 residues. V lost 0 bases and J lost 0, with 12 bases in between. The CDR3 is CASSLAEDIHQETQYF. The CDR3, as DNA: TGCGCCAGCAGCTTGGCGGAAGACATACACCAAGAGACCCAGTACTTC. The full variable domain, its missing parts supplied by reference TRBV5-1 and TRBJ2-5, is KAGVTQTPRYLIKTRGQQVTLSCSPISGHRSVSWYQQTPGQGLQFLFEYFSETQRNKGNFPGRFSGRQFSNSRSEMNVSTLELGDSALYLCASSLAEDIHQETQYFGPGTRLLVL.

For the CDR3, the DNA is TGTGCCACCAGCAGGGGGGGGGTATTTGAGGACCCTCCGTATGAGCAGTTCTTC. It encodes CATSRGGVFEDPPYEQFF. The chain combines TRBV15 with TRBJ2-1; 7 positions agree with TRBD2. This CDR3 is 18 amino acids long. The V and J ends lost 3 bases and 8 bases, in that order; junction bases with no gene match: 19. The V gene's germline CDR1 is LNHNV and CDR2 YYDKDF (reference sequence).

The CDR3 bases are TGTGCCAGCAGCCCTGAGGCCACCGGGGAGCTGTTTTTT. This translates into CASSPEATGELFF. This chain connects TRBV12-3 or TRBV12-4 to TRBJ2-2; D is undetermined. The length of the CDR3 is 13 residues. Trimming took off 6 bases at V and 4 bases at J, with 9 bases between the two ends.

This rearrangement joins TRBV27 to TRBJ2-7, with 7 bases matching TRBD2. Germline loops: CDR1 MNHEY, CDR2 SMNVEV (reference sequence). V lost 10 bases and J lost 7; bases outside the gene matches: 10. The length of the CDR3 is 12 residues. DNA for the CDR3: TGTGCCACCTTCGGACTAGTCGGGGAGCAGTACTTC. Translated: CATFGLVGEQYF.

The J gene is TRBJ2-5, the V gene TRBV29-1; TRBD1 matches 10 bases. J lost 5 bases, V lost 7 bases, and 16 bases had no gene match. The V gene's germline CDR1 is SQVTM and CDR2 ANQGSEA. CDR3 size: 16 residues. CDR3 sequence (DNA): TGCAGCGGGGTACCTGTTGACAGGGGGCGTTTGGAGACCCAGTACTTC. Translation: CSGVPVDRGRLETQYF. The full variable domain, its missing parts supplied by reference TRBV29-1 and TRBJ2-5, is SAVISQKPSRDICQRGTSLTIQCQVDSQVTMMFWYRQQPGQSLTLIATANQGSEATYESGFVIDKFPISRPNLTFSTLTVSNMSPEDSSIYLCSGVPVDRGRLETQYFGPGTRLLVL.

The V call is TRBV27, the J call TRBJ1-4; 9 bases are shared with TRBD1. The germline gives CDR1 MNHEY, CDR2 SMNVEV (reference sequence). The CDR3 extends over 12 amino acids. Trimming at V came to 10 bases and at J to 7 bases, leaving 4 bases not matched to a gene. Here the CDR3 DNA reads TGTGCCACGGGACAGGGCGTTGAAAAACTGTTTTTT. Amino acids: CATGQGVEKLFF. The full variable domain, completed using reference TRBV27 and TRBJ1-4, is EAQVTQNPRYLITVTGKKLTVTCSQNMNHEYMSWYRQDPGLGLRQIYYSMNVEVTDKGDVPEGYKVSRKEKRNFPLILESPSPNQTSLYFCATGQGVEKLFFGSGTQLSVL.

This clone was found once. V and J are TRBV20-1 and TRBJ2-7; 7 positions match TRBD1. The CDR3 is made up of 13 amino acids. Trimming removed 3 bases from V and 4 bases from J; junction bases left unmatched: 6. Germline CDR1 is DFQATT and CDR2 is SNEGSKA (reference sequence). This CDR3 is CSASETGKYEQYV. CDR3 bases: TGCAGTGCTAGTGAGACAGGGAAATACGAGCAGTACGTC.

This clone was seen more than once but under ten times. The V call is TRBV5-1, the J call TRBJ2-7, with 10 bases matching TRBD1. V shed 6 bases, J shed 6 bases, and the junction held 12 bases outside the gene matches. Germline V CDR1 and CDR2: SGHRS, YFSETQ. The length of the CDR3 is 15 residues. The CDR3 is CASTPQGGTGVEQYF. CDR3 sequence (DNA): TGCGCCAGCACTCCCCAAGGCGGGACAGGGGTCGAGCAGTACTTC. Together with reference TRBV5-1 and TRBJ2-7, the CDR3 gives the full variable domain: KAGVTQTPRYLIKTRGQQVTLSCSPISGHRSVSWYQQTPGQGLQFLFEYFSETQRNKGNFPGRFSGRQFSNSRSEMNVSTLELGDSALYLCASTPQGGTGVEQYFGPGTRLTVT.

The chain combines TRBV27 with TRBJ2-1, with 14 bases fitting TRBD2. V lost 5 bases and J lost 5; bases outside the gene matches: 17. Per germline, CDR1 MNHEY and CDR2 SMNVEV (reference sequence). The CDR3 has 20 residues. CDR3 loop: CASSRRLAGGSRRVNNEQFF. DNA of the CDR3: TGTGCCAGCAGTCGACGACTAGCGGGAGGGTCCCGGCGGGTAAACAATGAGCAGTTCTTC.

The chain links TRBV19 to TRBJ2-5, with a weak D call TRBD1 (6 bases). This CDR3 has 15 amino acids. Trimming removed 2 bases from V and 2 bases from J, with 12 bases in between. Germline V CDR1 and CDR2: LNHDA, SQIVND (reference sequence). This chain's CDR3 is CASSITADRQETQYF. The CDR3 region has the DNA TGTGCCAGTAGTATAACCGCGGACAGACAAGAGACCCAGTACTTC. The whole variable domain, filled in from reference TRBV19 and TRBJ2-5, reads DGGITQSPKYLFRKEGQNVTLSCEQNLNHDAMYWYRQDPGQGLRLIYYSQIVNDFQKGDIAEGYSVSREKKESFPLTVTSAQKNPTAFYLCASSITADRQETQYFGPGTRLLVL.

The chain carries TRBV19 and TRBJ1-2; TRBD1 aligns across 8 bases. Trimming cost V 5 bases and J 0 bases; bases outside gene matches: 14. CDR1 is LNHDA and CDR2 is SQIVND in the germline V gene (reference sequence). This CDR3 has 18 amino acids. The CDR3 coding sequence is TGTGCCAGTAGTCCGGGCAGGGGGCGCTTCATTCCTAACTATGGCTACACCTTC. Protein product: CASSPGRGRFIPNYGYTF.

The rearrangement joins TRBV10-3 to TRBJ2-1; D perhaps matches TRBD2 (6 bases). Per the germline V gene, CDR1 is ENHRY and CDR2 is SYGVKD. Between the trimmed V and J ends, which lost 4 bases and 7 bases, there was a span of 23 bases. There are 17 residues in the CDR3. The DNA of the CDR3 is TGTGCCATCAGTGTAGGTCAAGCGGGCGGTGGCCTTAATGAGCAGTTCTTC. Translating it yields CAISVGQAGGGLNEQFF.

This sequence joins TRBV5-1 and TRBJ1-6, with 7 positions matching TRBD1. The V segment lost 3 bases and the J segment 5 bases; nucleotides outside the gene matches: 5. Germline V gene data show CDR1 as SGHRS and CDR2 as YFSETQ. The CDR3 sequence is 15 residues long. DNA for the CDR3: TGCGCCAGCAGCTCCAGGACAGGCGATAATTCACCCCTCCACTTT. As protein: CASSSRTGDNSPLHF.

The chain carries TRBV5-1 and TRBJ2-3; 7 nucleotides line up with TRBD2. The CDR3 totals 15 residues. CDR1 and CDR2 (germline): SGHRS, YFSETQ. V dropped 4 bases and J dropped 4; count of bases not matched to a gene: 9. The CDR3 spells CASSKSGMRADTQYF. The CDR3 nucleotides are TGCGCCAGCAGCAAAAGCGGGATGAGGGCAGATACGCAGTATTTT.

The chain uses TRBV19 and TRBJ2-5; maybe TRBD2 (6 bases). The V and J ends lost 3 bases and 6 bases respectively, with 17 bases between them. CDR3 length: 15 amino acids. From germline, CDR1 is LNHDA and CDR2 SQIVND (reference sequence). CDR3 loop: CASSIGTRNAKTQYF. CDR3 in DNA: TGTGCCAGTAGTATCGGGACTCGTAATGCGAAGACCCAGTACTTC.

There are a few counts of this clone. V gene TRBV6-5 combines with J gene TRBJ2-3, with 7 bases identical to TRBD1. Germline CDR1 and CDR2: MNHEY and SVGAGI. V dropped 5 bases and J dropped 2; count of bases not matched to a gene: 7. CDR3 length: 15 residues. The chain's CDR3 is CASSTRGWITDTQYF. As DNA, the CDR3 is TGTGCCAGCAGTACCAGGGGGTGGATCACAGATACGCAGTATTTT.

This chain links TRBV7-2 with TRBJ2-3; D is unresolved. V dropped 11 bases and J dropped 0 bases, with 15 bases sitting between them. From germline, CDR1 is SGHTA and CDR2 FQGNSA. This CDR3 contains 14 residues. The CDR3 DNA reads TGTGCCGCTTCCTTAGGAGCTAGCACAGATACGCAGTATTTT. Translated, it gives CAASLGASTDTQYF.